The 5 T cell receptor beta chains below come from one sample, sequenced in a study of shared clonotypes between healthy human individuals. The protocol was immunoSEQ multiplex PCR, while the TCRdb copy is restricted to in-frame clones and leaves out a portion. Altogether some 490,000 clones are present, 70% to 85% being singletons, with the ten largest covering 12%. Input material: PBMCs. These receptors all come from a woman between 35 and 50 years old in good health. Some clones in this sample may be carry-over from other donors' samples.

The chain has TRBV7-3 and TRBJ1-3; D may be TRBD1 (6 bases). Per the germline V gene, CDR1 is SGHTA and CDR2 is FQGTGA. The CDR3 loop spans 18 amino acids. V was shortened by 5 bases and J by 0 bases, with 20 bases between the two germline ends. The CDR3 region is CASSIRPDRIISGNTIYF. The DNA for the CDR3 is TGTGCCAGCAGCATCAGACCGGACAGAATAATCTCTGGAAACACCATATATTTT.

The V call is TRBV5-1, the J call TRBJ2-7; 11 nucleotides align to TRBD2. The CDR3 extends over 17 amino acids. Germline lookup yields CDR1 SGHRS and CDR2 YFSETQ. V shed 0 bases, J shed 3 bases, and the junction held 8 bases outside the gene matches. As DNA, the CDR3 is TGCGCCAGCAGCTTGGGCTTGCTAGCGGGAGGCGGCTACGAGCAGTACTTC. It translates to CASSLGLLAGGGYEQYF.

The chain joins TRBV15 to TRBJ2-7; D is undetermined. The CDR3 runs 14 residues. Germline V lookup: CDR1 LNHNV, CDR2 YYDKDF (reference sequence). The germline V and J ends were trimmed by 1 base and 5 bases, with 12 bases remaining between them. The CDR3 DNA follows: TGTGCCACCAGCAGAGTATTAGATATGAACGAGCAGTACTTC. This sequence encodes CATSRVLDMNEQYF.

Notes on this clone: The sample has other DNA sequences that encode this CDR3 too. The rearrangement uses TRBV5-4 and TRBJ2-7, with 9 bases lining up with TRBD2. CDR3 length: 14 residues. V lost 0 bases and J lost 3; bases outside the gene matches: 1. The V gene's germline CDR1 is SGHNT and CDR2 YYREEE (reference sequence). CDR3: CASSLGSGSYEQYF. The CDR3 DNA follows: TGTGCCAGCAGCTTGGGTAGCGGGAGCTACGAGCAGTACTTC.

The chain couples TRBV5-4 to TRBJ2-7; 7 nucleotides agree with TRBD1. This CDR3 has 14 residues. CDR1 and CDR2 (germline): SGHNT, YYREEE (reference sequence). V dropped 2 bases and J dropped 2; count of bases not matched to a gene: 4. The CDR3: CASSFSGQTYEQYF. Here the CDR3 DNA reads TGTGCCAGCAGCTTTTCGGGACAGACCTACGAGCAGTACTTC.